The clone carrying this T cell receptor beta chain came up a few times. The antigen remains undetermined. The data derive from a study of identical twins. J gave up 5 bases and V 4 bases, and 6 bases lay outside the gene matches. Germline assignment: CDR1 SGHRS and CDR2 YFSETQ. This CDR3 comprises 14 residues. TCRdb analysed the 5' RACE reads with MiXCR anew, one entry per CDR3 protein. The data show 650,000 to 800,000 distinct CDR3 sequences, 8% to 9% seen once. Overall study results and limits: The same donors were not followed; conclusions instead depended on cross-sectional statistical analysis. Twins' excess sharing was less marked for out-of-frame beta sequences. Analyses of zero insertions could be partly confounded by invariant MAIT and iNKT cells.

This same sample was also part of a study on yellow fever vaccine responses in identical twins.

Sequenced input: PBMCs. This TCR came from a woman younger than 35 in good health. This chain connects TRBV5-1 to TRBJ2-1, with TRBD1 matching over 7 bases. CDR3 nucleotide sequence: TGCGCCAGCAGCCCAGACGGGACAGACAATGAGCAGTTCTTC. Its protein is CASSPDGTDNEQFF.